The T cell receptor (beta chain) described here comes from a study of T cell changes during pregnancy in multiple sclerosis. Clones were read by immunoSEQ multiplex PCR, and TCRdb kept only the in-frame ones, dropping some. The sample shows 35,000 to 50,000 clones, about nine tenths of them seen only once. This CDR3 is 16 amino acids long. Germline values: CDR1 LNHNV, CDR2 YYDKDF (reference sequence). Trimming took off 1 base at V and 3 bases at J, with 16 bases between the two ends. Source: CD4+ T cells from peripheral blood mononuclear cells, taken in the first trimester of pregnancy. The V call is TRBV15, the J call TRBJ2-7; D might be TRBD2 (6 bases). The receptor was isolated from a female donor with multiple sclerosis, enrolled in a pregnancy study. The CDR3 DNA reads TGTGCCACCAGCAGAGGGGCCGGGAGTACTGTCTACGAGCAGTACTTC. Protein product: CATSRGAGSTVYEQYF.